The TCR beta chain under discussion was sequenced for a study of CD8 T cells in ankylosing spondylitis. Study-wide results and caveats: Within ankylosing spondylitis blood, a TCR beta motif made up of eight highly homologous variants appeared to be characteristic. From matched ankylosing spondylitis synovial fluid, disease-linked clones were reportedly recovered at significantly enriched levels.

As to this clonotype: Its target is unknown.

For TCR beta, libraries came from quantitative 5'-RACE with molecular barcodes. TCRdb re-derived calls from the 5' RACE reads in MiXCR, one entry per CDR3 protein. The repertoire consists of 340,000 or so distinct CDR3 sequences, with about 15% occurring once and the leading ten covering around 0.99%. The ends were cut back, 4 bases at V and 3 bases at J, with 12 bases in the middle. The CDR3 sequence is 14 residues long. The germline V gene encodes CDR1 MGHRA and CDR2 YSYEKL. The origin of this receptor is a male donor with ankylosing spondylitis or in good health (not recorded which). The rearrangement uses TRBV4-1 and TRBJ1-2; the D gene is possibly TRBD1 (6 bases). The specimen was blood, either unsorted or a sorted T cell fraction (not recorded which). The CDR3 sequence: CASSREQGDYGYTF. CDR3 bases: TGCGCCAGCAGCCGGGAACAGGGAGACTATGGCTACACCTTC.